This T cell receptor beta chain was identified during a study of shared clonotypes between healthy human individuals. Study-level background: Three CD4 naive, three CD4 memory, two CD8 naive and one CD8 memory plate were used per donor.

TCRdb's copy holds only in-frame clones and misses some; the assay was immunoSEQ multiplex PCR. In the table there are millions of clones, over 85% of which are singletons. As to this clone: Antigen specificity is unknown.

General study results and limits: The study found about 5% of naive CD4 clonotypes shared across a few donors.

This TCR was recovered from a man between 18 and 35 years old in good health. Material: naive CD4+ T cells sorted from blood. Described subset: CD45RA+ positively selected.

CDR3 residues: CASSISASGGAPGSYNEQFF. The CDR3 DNA reads as TGTGCCAGTAGTATCTCGGCTAGCGGGGGGGCGCCTGGCTCCTACAATGAGCAGTTCTTC. The J gene is TRBJ2-1, the V gene TRBV19; TRBD2 aligns across 12 bases. Germline CDR1 is LNHDA and CDR2 is SQIVND (reference sequence). The length of the CDR3 is 20 residues. Losses at the gene ends were 3 bases for V and 0 bases for J; bases not matched to a gene: 12.